This T cell receptor beta chain appears in the sequencing data of a study of blood T cell repertoires in COVID-19. At the level of the study: The analysed material was cDNA or gDNA that came from T cells, B-cell-depleted T cells, or PBMCs.

Sequenced by immunoSEQ multiplex PCR; TCRdb stores in-frame clones only, minus some. This table has tens of thousands of clones, over 70% appearing once. The CDR3 loop spans 14 amino acids. The V gene's germline CDR1 is SNHLY and CDR2 FYNNEI. V was pared by 6 bases and J by 6 bases, with 7 bases of the junction left unmatched. The clonotype was recovered from a human donor in a cohort sampled during active COVID-19. V gene TRBV2 combines with J gene TRBJ1-1; 10 bases agree with TRBD1. Input material: peripheral blood. CDR3 sequence reads: CASSAYGTGAEAFF. The CDR3 nucleotides read TGTGCCAGCAGCGCCTACGGGACAGGGGCTGAAGCTTTCTTT.